This entry lists 20 T cell receptor beta chains sequenced from one sample in a study of blood T cell repertoires in COVID-19. TCRdb's table, derived via immunoSEQ multiplex PCR, lists solely in-frame clones and lacks some. The sample lists 180,000 or so clones, 70% to 85% occurring once. Material: PBMCs or T cells enriched from blood (not recorded which). These receptors were obtained from a man between 45 and 60 years old who had recovered from COVID-19.

The gene calls are TRBV24-1 and TRBJ1-2; possibly TRBD1 for D (6 bases). The CDR3 length is 12 residues. CDR1 KGHDR and CDR2 SFDVKD come from the germline V gene. V was shortened by 12 bases and J by 7 bases, with 17 bases between the two germline ends. This CDR3 is CAGFHRDRGYTF. CDR3 in DNA: TGTGCCGGTTTCCACAGGGATCGTGGCTACACCTTC.

The V and J genes are TRBV19 and TRBJ1-2, with 9 bases matching TRBD1. The length of the CDR3 is 17 residues. Trimming removed 6 bases from V and 2 bases from J; junction bases left unmatched: 13. Germline V lookup: CDR1 LNHDA, CDR2 SQIVND (reference sequence). The CDR3 DNA is TGTGCCAGTAGCCCGAGCGGTACGGGACAGGGAAACTATGGCTACACCTTC. Its protein product is CASSPSGTGQGNYGYTF. Filled out from reference TRBV19 and TRBJ1-2, the complete variable domain reads DGGITQSPKYLFRKEGQNVTLSCEQNLNHDAMYWYRQDPGQGLRLIYYSQIVNDFQKGDIAEGYSVSREKKESFPLTVTSAQKNPTAFYLCASSPSGTGQGNYGYTFGSGTRLTVV.

The chain links TRBV18 to TRBJ1-4; D ambiguous. Trimming took 6 bases from V and 3 from J, leaving 11 bases between them. CDR1 is KGHSH and CDR2 is LQKENI in the germline V gene. The CDR3 covers 14 residues. The CDR3 bases are TGTGCCAGCTCCCTAGCGGGCGCTAATGAAAAACTGTTTTTT. Translating it yields CASSLAGANEKLFF.

Only one count was recorded for this clone. The chain uses TRBV7-3 and TRBJ2-1, with D possibly matching TRBD2 (6 bases). This CDR3 is built from 15 residues. The V end lost 3 bases, the J end lost 10 bases, and 19 bases lay between the germline ends. CDR1 SGHTA and CDR2 FQGTGA come from the germline V gene. Written as DNA, the CDR3 is TGTGCCAGCAGCTTGACTACTAGCAGTCGGGGGGAGCAGTTCTTC. As protein: CASSLTTSSRGEQFF.

The J gene is TRBJ1-1, the V gene TRBV27, with 7 bases that match TRBD1. CDR3 length: 16 residues. The V gene end was trimmed by 6 bases and the J gene end by 0 bases; junction bases not matched to a gene: 10. Germline CDR1 MNHEY, CDR2 SMNVEV (reference sequence). This CDR3 is CASSLGGAGVNTEAFF. The DNA for the CDR3 is TGTGCCAGCAGCCTAGGGGGCGCAGGGGTGAACACTGAAGCTTTCTTT.

This clone was observed a few times. This chain links TRBV2 with TRBJ1-1, with D unresolved. Trimming pared 3 bases from V and 7 bases from J, leaving 12 bases between. Germline CDR1 SNHLY, CDR2 FYNNEI. CDR3 size: 13 residues. CDR3 sequence: CASSERPNGEAFF. The CDR3 bases are TGTGCCAGCAGTGAGAGGCCGAACGGTGAAGCTTTCTTT.

This chain uses TRBV5-1 with TRBJ2-1; 9 nucleotides align to TRBD1. V lost 2 bases, J lost 4 bases, and 4 bases stayed unmatched. Germline values: CDR1 SGHRS, CDR2 YFSETQ. The CDR3 has 15 residues. The CDR3 nucleotides are TGCGCCAGCAGCTTCCGGGACAGGGATTACAATGAGCAGTTCTTC. Protein: CASSFRDRDYNEQFF.

The rearrangement uses TRBV4-1 and TRBJ2-3; maybe TRBD2 (6 bases). The germline V and J ends were trimmed by 1 base and 5 bases, with 16 bases remaining between them. The germline CDR1 and CDR2 sequences are MGHRA and YSYEKL. The CDR3 covers 16 residues. For the CDR3, the DNA is TGCGCCAGCAGCCAAGTCCGGGGGAACGGAGGAGATACGCAGTATTTT. Translation: CASSQVRGNGGDTQYF.

The V and J genes are TRBV11-3 and TRBJ2-3, with 16 positions matching TRBD2. J gave up 0 bases and V 5 bases, and 11 bases lay outside the gene matches. CDR3 size: 20 residues. Germline assignment: CDR1 SGHNT and CDR2 YENEEA. The CDR3 here is CASSPGTSGGDGPSTDTQYF. CDR3 coding DNA: TGTGCCAGCAGCCCCGGGACTAGCGGGGGGGATGGACCTAGCACAGATACGCAGTATTTT.

The chain combines TRBV18 with TRBJ1-4; possibly TRBD1 for D (5 bases). The V end lost 3 bases, the J end lost 5 bases, and 16 bases lay between the germline ends. The CDR3 extends over 16 amino acids. Germline V gives CDR1 KGHSH, CDR2 LQKENI. The chain's CDR3 is CASSPTGGWGNEKLFF. As DNA, the CDR3 is TGTGCCAGCTCACCGACCGGGGGTTGGGGGAATGAAAAACTGTTTTTT.

The V gene is TRBV2, the J gene TRBJ2-6; TRBD2 is a possible D gene (5 bases). The CDR3 runs 13 residues. With 10 bases removed from V and 0 bases from J, the gap between germline ends came to 7 bases. Germline V gene sequence: CDR1 SNHLY, CDR2 FYNNEI. Here the CDR3 reads CAKLDSGANVLTF. As DNA, the CDR3 is TGTGCCAAACTAGACTCTGGGGCCAACGTCCTGACTTTC.

J is TRBJ2-5 and V is TRBV3-1 (or the pseudogene TRBV3-2); 12 positions agree with TRBD2. V was pared by 2 bases and J by 5 bases, with 3 bases of the junction left unmatched. CDR1 and CDR2 from the germline V gene are LGHDT and YNNKEL (reference sequence). The CDR3 runs 15 residues. The CDR3 region is CASSQRTSGVETQYF. CDR3 sequence (DNA): TGTGCCAGCAGCCAACGGACTAGCGGGGTGGAGACCCAGTACTTC.

V usage is TRBV18 and J usage is TRBJ2-3; perhaps TRBD2 as D (7 bases). Trimming took 3 bases from V and 2 from J, leaving 15 bases between them. The CDR3 is made up of 16 amino acids. Germline CDR1 is KGHSH and CDR2 is LQKENI. The CDR3 sequence: CASSPIAGAITDTQYF. The CDR3 DNA reads TGTGCCAGCTCACCCATCGCGGGGGCGATCACAGATACGCAGTATTTT.

This chain joins TRBV27 and TRBJ2-7; 9 nucleotides agree with TRBD1. The length of the CDR3 is 14 residues. V lost 2 bases, J lost 2 bases, and 1 base stayed unmatched. Germline loops: CDR1 MNHEY, CDR2 SMNVEV (reference sequence). In nucleotides, the CDR3 is TGTGCCAGCAGTTTAGGGGACAGGGCCTACGAGCAGTACTTC. Amino acids: CASSLGDRAYEQYF.

This clone was counted a few times. The J gene is TRBJ2-3, the V gene TRBV2, with unresolved D. Germline V CDR1 and CDR2: SNHLY, FYNNEI. The CDR3 sequence is 13 residues long. V lost 5 bases to trimming and J lost 4 bases, with 10 bases between them. The CDR3: CASSYQNPDTQYF. The CDR3 DNA reads TGTGCCAGCAGTTACCAGAACCCAGATACGCAGTATTTT.

The chain employs TRBV7-9 and TRBJ2-3, with 9 bases identical to TRBD1. With 5 bases clipped from V and 4 bases from J, the junction kept 7 bases outside the gene matches. The CDR3 extends over 15 amino acids. Germline assignment: CDR1 SEHNR and CDR2 FQNEAQ (reference sequence). The CDR3 DNA reads as TGTGCCAGCAGCCGGTCGGGACAGGGCGCAGATACGCAGTATTTT. As protein: CASSRSGQGADTQYF.

The chain links TRBV2 to TRBJ1-1; D might be TRBD1 (5 bases). Deletions cut 6 bases from V and 7 bases from J, with 6 bases between. Germline values: CDR1 SNHLY, CDR2 FYNNEI. The CDR3 loop spans 10 amino acids. The CDR3 region is CASRTDEAFF. The CDR3 region has the DNA TGTGCCAGCAGGACAGATGAAGCTTTCTTT.

This rearrangement joins TRBV27 to TRBJ1-1; 9 nucleotides line up with TRBD1. This CDR3 has 17 amino acids. V lost 5 bases to trimming and J lost 4 bases; unmatched junction nucleotides: 14. The germline V gene has CDR1 MNHEY and CDR2 SMNVEV (reference sequence). Here the CDR3 reads CASSEDRGSVLATEAFF. CDR3 coding DNA: TGTGCCAGCAGTGAAGACAGGGGGTCCGTCCTTGCCACTGAAGCTTTCTTT.

The V and J genes are TRBV11-2 and TRBJ1-1; maybe TRBD1 (6 bases). Per germline, CDR1 SGHAT and CDR2 FQNNGV. The CDR3 length is 14 residues. V shed 5 bases and J shed 4 bases, with 14 bases lying between them. The chain's CDR3 is CASSRNRAGTEAFF. The CDR3 nucleotides are TGTGCCAGCAGCCGAAACAGGGCCGGCACTGAAGCTTTCTTT.

The rearrangement uses TRBV3-1 (or the pseudogene TRBV3-2) and TRBJ2-7; D perhaps matches TRBD1 (6 bases). There are 11 residues in the CDR3. In germline, CDR1 is LGHDT, CDR2 YNNKEL (reference sequence). V dropped 1 base and J dropped 13 bases, with 11 bases sitting between them. CDR3 loop: CASSQGRDTYF. CDR3 coding DNA: TGTGCCAGCAGCCAAGGCCGGGACACCTACTTC.